This T cell receptor beta chain originates from a study of graft-versus-host responses after intestinal transplantation. TCRdb's table, derived via immunoSEQ multiplex PCR, lists solely in-frame clones and lacks some. This table holds 55,000 to 75,000 clones, roughly 84% found once. Notes on this clone: Antigen specificity is unknown.

V was cut by 11 bases and J by 4 bases, with 17 bases left in between. CDR1 and CDR2 (germline): MNHEY, SVGAGI. CDR3 length equals 13 residues. The sequences come from unstimulated CD4+ T cells sorted from spleen or lymph node cells, collected before transplant. This clonotype originated in a human donor who was the organ donor for an intestinal transplant. This chain connects TRBV6-5 to TRBJ1-1; D might be TRBD1 (6 bases). The CDR3 DNA sequence: TGTGCCGCCGAGGGGGACCCGGGCACTGAAGCTTTCTTT. This gives the protein CAAEGDPGTEAFF.